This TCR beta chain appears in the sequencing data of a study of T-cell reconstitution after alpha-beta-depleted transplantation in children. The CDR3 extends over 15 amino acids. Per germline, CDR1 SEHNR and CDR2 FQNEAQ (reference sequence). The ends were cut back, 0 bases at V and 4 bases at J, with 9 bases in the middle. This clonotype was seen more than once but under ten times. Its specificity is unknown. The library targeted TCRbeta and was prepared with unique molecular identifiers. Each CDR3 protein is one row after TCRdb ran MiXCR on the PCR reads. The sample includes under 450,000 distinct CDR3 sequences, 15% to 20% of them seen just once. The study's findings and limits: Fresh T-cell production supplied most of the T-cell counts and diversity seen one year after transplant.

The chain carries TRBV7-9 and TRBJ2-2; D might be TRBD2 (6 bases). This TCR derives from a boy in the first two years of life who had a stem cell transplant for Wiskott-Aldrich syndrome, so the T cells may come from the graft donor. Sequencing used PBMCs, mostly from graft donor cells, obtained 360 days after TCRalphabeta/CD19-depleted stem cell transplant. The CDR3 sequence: CASSLAGTLTGELFF. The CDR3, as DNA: TGTGCCAGCAGCTTAGCGGGGACTCTCACCGGGGAGCTGTTTTTT. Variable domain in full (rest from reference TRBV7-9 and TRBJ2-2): DTGVSQNPRHKITKRGQNVTFRCDPISEHNRLYWYRQTLGQGPEFLTYFQNEAQLEKSRLLSDRFSAERPKGSFSTLEIQRTEQGDSAMYLCASSLAGTLTGELFFGEGSRLTVL.